This TCR beta chain was sequenced during a study of blood T cell repertoires in COVID-19. Generated by immunoSEQ multiplex PCR, the TCRdb table keeps only in-frame clones and is missing some. Of roughly 99,000 clones in the sample, about 90% are singletons; the top ten hold under 1.5%. The CDR3 has 16 residues. V was cut by 5 bases and J by 0 bases, with 16 bases left in between. Per the germline V gene, CDR1 is MNHNY and CDR2 is SVGAGI (reference sequence). This rearrangement joins TRBV6-6 to TRBJ1-2; tentative D call: TRBD1 (6 bases). The sequenced sample was peripheral blood. The source is a woman younger than 45 with acute or convalescent COVID-19. The CDR3 DNA follows: TGTGCCAGCAGTGCTACAGGGAGCGAAGCTAACTATGGCTACACCTTC. Translated: CASSATGSEANYGYTF.